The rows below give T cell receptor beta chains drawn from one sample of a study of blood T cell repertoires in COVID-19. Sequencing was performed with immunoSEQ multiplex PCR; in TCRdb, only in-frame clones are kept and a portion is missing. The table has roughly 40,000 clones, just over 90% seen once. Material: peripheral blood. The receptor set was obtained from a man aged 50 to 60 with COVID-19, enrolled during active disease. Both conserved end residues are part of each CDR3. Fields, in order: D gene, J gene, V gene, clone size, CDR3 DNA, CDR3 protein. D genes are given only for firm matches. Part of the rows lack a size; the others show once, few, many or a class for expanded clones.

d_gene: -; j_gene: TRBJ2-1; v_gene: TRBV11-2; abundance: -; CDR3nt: TGTGCCAGCAGCCCCGACACATACAATGAGCAGTTCTTC; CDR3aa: CASSPDTYNEQFF
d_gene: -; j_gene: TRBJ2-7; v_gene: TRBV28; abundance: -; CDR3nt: TGTGCCAGCAGTTTCCCTCCTACTGAAGAGCAGTACTTC; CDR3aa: CASSFPPTEEQYF
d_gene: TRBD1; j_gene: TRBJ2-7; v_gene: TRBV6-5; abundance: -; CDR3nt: TGTGCCAGCAGGACCTCAGGACAGGGGATCTACGAGCAGTACTTC; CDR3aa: CASRTSGQGIYEQYF
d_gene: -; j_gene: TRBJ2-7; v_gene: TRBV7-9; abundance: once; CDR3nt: TGTGCCAGCAGCCTCGAGGGGGGGGCAACCTACGAGCAGTACTTC; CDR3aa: CASSLEGGATYEQYF
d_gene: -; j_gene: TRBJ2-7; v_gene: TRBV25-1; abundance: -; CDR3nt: TGTGCCAGCAGTGAACCGGGACACTCCTACGAGCAGTACTTC; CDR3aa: CASSEPGHSYEQYF
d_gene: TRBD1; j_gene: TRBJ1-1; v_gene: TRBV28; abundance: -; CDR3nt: TGTGCCAGCAGTTTAATTGGCAGGGGGCGTAGCACTGAAGCTTTCTTT; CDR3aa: CASSLIGRGRSTEAFF
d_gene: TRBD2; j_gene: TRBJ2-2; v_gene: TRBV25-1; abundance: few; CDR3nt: TGTGCCAGCAGGGGTGGGACTAGCGGGAGGGCCGGGGAGCTGTTTTTT; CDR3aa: CASRGGTSGRAGELFF
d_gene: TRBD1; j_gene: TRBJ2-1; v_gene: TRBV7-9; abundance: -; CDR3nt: TGTGCCAGCGGCCCCGACGGGCAGGGGGAAAGAGGACCCCAGTTCTTC; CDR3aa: CASGPDGQGERGPQFF
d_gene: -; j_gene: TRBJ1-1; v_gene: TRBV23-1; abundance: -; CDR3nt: TGCGCCAGCGGACCACAGGGCGGATGTCCCATGAACACTGAAGCTTTCTTT; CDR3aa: CASGPQGGCPMNTEAFF
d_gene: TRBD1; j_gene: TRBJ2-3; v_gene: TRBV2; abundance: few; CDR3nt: TGTGCCAGCCTCCAAAGGGACAGGGGAGCAGATACGCAGTATTTT; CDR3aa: CASLQRDRGADTQYF
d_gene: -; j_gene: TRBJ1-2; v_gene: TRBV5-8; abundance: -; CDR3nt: TGTGCCAGCAGCTTGGCAGGCAGGGTCAACTATGGCTACACCTTC; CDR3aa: CASSLAGRVNYGYTF
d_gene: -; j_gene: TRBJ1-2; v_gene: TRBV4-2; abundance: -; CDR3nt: TGTGCCAGCAGCCAAGATTTCCGGGGGGCTAACTATGGCTACACCTTC; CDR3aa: CASSQDFRGANYGYTF
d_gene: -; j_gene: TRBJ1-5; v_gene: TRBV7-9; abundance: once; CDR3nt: TGTGCCAGCAGCCTGGGGGAGGATCAGCCCCAGCATTTT; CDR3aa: CASSLGEDQPQHF
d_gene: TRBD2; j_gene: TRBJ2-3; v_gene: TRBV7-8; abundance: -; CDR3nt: TGTGCCAGCAGCTTAGTCACGGGGGGGGCGGTAGATACGCAGTATTTT; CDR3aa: CASSLVTGGAVDTQYF
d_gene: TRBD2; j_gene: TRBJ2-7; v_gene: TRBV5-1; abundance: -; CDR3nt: TGCGCCAGCAGCTCCTATAGCGGGAGGGCCGTATACGAGCAGTACTTC; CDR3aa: CASSSYSGRAVYEQYF
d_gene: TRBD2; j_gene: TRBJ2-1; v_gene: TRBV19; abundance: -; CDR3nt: TGTGCCAGTAGTCCGGGCGGGACTAGCGGGGTGAATGAGCAGTTCTTC; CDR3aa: CASSPGGTSGVNEQFF